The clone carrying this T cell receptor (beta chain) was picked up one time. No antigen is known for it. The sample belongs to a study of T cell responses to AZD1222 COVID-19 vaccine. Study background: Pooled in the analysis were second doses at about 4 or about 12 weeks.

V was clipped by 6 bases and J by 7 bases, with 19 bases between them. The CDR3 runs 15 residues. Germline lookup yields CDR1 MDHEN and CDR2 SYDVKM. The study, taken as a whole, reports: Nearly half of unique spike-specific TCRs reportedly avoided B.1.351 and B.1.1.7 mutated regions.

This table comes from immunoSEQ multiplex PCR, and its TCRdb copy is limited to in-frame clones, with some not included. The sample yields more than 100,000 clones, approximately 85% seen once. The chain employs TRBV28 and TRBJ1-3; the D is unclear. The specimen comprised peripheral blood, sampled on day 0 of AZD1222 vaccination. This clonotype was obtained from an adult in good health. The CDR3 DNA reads TGTGCCAGCAGACCGCCGCGGGCCGCTGCCAACACCATATATTTT. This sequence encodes CASRPPRAAANTIYF.